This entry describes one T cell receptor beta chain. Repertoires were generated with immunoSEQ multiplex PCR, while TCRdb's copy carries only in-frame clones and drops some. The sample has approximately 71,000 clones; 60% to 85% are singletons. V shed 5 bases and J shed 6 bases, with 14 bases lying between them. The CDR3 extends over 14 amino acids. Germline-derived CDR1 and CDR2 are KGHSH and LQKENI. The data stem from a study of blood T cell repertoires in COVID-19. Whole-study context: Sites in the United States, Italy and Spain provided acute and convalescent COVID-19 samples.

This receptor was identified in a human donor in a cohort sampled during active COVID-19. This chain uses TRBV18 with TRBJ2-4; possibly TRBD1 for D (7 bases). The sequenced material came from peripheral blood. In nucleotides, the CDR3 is TGTGCCAGCTCAATTATGCGGGACAGAAACATTCAGTACTTC. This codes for CASSIMRDRNIQYF.